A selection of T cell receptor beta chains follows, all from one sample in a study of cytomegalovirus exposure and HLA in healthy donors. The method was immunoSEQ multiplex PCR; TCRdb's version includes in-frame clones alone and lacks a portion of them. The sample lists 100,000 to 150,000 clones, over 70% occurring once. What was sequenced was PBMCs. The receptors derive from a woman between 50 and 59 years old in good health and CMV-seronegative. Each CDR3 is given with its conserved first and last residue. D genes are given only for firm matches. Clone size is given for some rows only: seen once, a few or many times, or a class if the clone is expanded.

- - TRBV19 CATLDKAKNIQYF
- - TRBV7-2 CASRQGGSGETQYF
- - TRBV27 CASSSHPGENIQYF
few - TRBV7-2 CASSLAGGTQYF
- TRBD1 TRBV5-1 CASSPGTVHTYEQYF
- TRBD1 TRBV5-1 CASSLGQGSEQYF
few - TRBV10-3 CAIKTDLQRASSYNEQFF
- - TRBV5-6 CASSHAGGTDTQYF
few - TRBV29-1 CSVSQGPNEKLFF
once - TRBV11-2 CASSSVNRPRGEAYEQYF
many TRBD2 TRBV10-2 CASMESGLVSPEQYF
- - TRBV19 CASSRGLLDTQYF
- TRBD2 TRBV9 CASSVVQIGGARTGELFF
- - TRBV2 CASSEGGYQETQYF
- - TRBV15 CAAEVGGVTDTQYF
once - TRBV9 CASSVDMWGLGTEAFF
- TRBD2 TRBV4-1 CASSQDLAGVYEQYF
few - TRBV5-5 CASSWGARATHEQYF
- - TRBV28 CASSYPGEGINEKLFF
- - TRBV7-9 CASSFPASADKLFF
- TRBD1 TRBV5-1 CASSSWPDRERETQYF
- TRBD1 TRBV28 CASSSMGGQGEEETQYF
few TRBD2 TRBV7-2 CASSLGGTSYEQYF
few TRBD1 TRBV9 CASSGSTGTEQYF
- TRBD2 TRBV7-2 CASSPGLAGTYEQYF
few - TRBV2 CASRQGRTEAFF
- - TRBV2 CASIGTLNTEAFF
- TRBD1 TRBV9 CASSLFRDRDYGYTF
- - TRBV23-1 CASSPGVGETQYF
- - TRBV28 CASTSGGLNYGYTF
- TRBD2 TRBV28 CASNSGSISYNEQFF
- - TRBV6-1 CASSASRSSGANVLTF
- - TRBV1 CTSSQDYKIRSNQPQHF
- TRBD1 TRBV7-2 CASSSPTRDRAKLFF
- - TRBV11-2 CASSPWTSGQKNIQYF
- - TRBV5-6 CASSREAAGNQPQHF
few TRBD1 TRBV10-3 CAIKGQGDNEQFF
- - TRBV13 CASILEGRRGLKAFF
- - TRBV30 CAWSRQPENTEAFF
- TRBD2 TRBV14 CASSQASGYTGELFF
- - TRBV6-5 CASSSITRSSYNEQFF
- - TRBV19 CASSIASVNTGELFF
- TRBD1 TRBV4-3 CASSQDLATGKETQYF
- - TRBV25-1 CASSEGLAYEQYF